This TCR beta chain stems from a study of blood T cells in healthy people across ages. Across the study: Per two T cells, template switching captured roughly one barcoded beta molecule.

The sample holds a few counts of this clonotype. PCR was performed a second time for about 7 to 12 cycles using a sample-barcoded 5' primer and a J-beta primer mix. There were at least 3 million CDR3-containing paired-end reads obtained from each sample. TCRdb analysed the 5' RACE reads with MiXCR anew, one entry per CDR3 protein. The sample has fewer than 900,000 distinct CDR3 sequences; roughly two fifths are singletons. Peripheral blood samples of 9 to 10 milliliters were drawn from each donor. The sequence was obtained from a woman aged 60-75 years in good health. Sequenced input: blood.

CDR3 in DNA: TGTGCCAGCAGCACGGGAAGGGGGACAGCACGTGGTCAGCCCCAGCATTTT. It yields the protein CASSTGRGTARGQPQHF. The rearrangement joins TRBV12-3 or TRBV12-4 to TRBJ1-5, with TRBD1 identical over 7 bases. J was trimmed by 6 bases and V by 6 bases; bases with no gene match: 17. The CDR3 has 17 residues.